This T cell receptor beta chain was obtained from a study of blood T cell repertoires in COVID-19. About the research overall: Whether acute or convalescent, the COVID-19 samples came from the United States, Italy and Spain.

Self-reported history from a screening survey and questionnaire set each donor's cohort. This clone was seen once. Per the germline V gene, CDR1 is DFQATT and CDR2 is SNEGSKA (reference sequence). This CDR3 contains 17 residues. V lost 3 bases, J lost 0 bases, and 9 bases stayed unmatched. In the authors' workflow: Nucleated cell number was recorded as an estimate derived from reference gene primer amplification. The method was immunoSEQ multiplex PCR; TCRdb's version includes in-frame clones alone and lacks a portion of them. The V and J calls and clone size were taken over from that table, and D and trimming were inferred from the DNA. The top ten clones hold under 9.5% of a sample with almost 500,000 clones, more than 85% of them seen once.

The chain is built from TRBV20-1 and TRBJ1-1, with TRBD1 matching 11 bases. This TCR was sampled from a woman between 55 and 75 years old who had recovered from COVID-19. Source material: PBMCs or T cells enriched from blood (not recorded which). This CDR3 reads CSASGQGAQKMNTEAFF. The CDR3 bases are TGCAGTGCTAGTGGACAGGGGGCGCAGAAGATGAACACTGAAGCTTTCTTT.